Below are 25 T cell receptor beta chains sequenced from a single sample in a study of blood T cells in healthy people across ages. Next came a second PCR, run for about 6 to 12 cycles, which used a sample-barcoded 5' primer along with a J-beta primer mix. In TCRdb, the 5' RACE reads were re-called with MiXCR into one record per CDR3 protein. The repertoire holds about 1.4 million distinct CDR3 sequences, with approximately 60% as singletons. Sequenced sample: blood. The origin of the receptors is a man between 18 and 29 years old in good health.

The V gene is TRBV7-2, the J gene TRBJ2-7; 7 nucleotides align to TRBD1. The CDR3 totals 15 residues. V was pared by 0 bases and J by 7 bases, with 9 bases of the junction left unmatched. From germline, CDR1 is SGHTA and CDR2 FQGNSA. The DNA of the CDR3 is TGTGCCAGCAGCTTAGCTGGAAACAGGGGCACGGAGCAGTACTTC. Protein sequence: CASSLAGNRGTEQYF.

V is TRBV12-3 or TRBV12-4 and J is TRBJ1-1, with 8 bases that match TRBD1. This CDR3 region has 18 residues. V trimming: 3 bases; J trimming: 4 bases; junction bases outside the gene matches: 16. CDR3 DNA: TGTGCCAGCAGTTTCGTCAGCGGACAGGGACCCATGAGCACTGAAGCTTTCTTT. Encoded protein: CASSFVSGQGPMSTEAFF.

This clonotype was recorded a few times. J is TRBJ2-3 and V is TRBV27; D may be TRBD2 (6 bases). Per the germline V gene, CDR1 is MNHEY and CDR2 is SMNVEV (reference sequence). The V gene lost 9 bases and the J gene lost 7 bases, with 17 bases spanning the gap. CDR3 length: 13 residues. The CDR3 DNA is TGTGCCAGTACCGGGACTCCTGCTCATACGCAGTATTTT. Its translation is CASTGTPAHTQYF.

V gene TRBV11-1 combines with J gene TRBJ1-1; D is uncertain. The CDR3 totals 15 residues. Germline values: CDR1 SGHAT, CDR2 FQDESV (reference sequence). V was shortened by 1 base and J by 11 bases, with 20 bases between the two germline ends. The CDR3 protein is CASSLVPGPSRQAFF. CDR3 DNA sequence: TGTGCCAGCAGCTTAGTACCTGGACCTTCCAGGCAGGCTTTCTTT.

CDR3 amino acids: CASSPIRTGNDEQFF. The CDR3 nucleotides are TGTGCCAGCAGCCCCATCCGGACAGGGAATGATGAGCAGTTCTTC. The chain employs TRBV11-3 and TRBJ2-1; 8 positions agree with TRBD1. J gave up 8 bases and V 5 bases, and 11 bases lay outside the gene matches. This CDR3 is built from 15 residues. The germline V gene has CDR1 SGHNT and CDR2 YENEEA.

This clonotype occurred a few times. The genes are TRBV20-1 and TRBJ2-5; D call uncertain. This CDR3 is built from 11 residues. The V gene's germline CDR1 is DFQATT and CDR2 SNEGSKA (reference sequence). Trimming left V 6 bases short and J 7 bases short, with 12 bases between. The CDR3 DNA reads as TGCAGTGCCCTAGGTCGTGGGACCCAGTACTTC. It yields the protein CSALGRGTQYF.

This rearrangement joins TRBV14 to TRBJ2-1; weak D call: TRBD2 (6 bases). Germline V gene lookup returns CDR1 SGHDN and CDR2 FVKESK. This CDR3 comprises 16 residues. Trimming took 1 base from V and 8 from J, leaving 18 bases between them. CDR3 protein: CASSQGPGERLYEQFF. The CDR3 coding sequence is TGTGCCAGCAGCCAAGGTCCGGGGGAAAGGTTATATGAGCAGTTCTTC.

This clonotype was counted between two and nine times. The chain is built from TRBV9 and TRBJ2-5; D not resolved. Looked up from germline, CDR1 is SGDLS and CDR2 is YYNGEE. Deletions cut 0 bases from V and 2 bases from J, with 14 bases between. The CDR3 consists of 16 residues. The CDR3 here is CASSVDHQLRQETQYF. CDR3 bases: TGTGCCAGCAGCGTAGATCACCAACTAAGGCAAGAGACCCAGTACTTC. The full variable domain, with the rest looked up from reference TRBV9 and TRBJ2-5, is DSGVTQTPKHLITATGQRVTLRCSPRSGDLSVYWYQQSLDQGLQFLIQYYNGEERAKGNILERFSAQQFPDLHSELNLSSLELGDSALYFCASSVDHQLRQETQYFGPGTRLLVL.

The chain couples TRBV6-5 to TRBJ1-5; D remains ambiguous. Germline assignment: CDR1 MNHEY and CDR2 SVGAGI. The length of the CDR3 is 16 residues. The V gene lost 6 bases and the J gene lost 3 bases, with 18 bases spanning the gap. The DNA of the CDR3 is TGTGCCAGCAGCGCTCACGGTGGAGGGCACAATCAGCCCCAGCATTTT. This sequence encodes CASSAHGGGHNQPQHF.

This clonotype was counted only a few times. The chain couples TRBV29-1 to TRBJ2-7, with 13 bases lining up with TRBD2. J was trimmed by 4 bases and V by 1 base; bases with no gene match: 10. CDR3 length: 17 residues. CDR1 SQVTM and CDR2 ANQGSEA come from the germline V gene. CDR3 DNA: TGCAGCGTTGAAGCGAGTGGGACTAGCGGGATAGAGTACGAGCAGTACTTC. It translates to CSVEASGTSGIEYEQYF.

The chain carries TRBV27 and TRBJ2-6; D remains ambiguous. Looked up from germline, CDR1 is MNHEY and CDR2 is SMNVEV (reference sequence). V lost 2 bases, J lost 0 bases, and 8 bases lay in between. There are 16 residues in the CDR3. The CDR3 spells CASSLVAISGANVLTF. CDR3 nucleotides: TGTGCCAGCAGTTTAGTGGCAATCTCTGGGGCCAACGTCCTGACTTTC.

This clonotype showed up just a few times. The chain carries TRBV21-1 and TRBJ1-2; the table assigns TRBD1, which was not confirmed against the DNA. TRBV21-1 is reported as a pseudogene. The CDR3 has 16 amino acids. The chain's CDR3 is CAQREKPHGTTHGYTF. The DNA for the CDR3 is TGTGCACAGCGGGAAAAGCCCCACGGGACAACCCATGGCTACACCTTC.

The CDR3 sequence: CAWTFTSDGEAFF. In nucleotides, the CDR3 is TGTGCCTGGACCTTCACCTCCGACGGCGAAGCTTTCTTT. The rearrangement links TRBV30 to TRBJ1-1; D is uncertain. This CDR3 is built from 13 residues. Germline CDR1 reads GTSNPN; CDR2 reads SVGIG (reference sequence). V lost 4 bases and J lost 8, with 17 bases in between.

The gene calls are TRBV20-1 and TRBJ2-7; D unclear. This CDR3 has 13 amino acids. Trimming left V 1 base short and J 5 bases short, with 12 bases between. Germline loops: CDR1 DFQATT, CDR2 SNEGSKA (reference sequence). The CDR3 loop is CSARGESGNEQYF. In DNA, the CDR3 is TGCAGTGCTAGAGGGGAAAGTGGTAACGAGCAGTACTTC.

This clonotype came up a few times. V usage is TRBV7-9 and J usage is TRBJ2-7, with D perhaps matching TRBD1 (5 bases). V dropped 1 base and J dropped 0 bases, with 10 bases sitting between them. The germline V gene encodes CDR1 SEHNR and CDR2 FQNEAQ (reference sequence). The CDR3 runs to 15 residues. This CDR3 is CASSLVGAASYEQYF. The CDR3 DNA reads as TGTGCCAGCAGCTTAGTAGGGGCAGCCTCCTACGAGCAGTACTTC.

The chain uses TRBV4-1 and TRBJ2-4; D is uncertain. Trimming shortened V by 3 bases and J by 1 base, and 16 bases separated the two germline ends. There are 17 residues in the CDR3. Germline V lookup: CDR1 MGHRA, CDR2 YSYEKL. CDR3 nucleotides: TGCGCCAGCAGCCACCTCGACGTAATTGTGGCCAAAAACATTCAGTACTTC. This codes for CASSHLDVIVAKNIQYF.

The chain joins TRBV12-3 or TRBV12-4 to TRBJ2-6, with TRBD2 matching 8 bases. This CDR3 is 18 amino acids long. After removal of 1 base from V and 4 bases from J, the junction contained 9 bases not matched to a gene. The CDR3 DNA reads TGTGCCAGCAGTTTAGTTAGCGGGGAGTGTCTCGGGGCCAACGTCCTGACTTTC. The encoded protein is CASSLVSGECLGANVLTF.

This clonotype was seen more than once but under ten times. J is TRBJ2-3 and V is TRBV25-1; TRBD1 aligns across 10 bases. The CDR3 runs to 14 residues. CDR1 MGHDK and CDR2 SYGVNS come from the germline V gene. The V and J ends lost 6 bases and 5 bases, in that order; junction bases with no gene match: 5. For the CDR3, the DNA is TGTGCCAGCAGCTGGACAGGGGGTAGAGATACGCAGTATTTT. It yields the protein CASSWTGGRDTQYF.

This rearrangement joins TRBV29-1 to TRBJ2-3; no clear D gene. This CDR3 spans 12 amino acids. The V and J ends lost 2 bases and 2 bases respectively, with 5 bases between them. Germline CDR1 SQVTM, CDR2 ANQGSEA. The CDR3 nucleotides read TGCAGCGTTGAACAGTCCACAGATACGCAGTATTTT. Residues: CSVEQSTDTQYF.

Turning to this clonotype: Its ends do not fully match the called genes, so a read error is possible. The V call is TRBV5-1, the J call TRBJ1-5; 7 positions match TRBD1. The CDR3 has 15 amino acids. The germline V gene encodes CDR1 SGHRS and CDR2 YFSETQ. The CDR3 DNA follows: TGCGTCAGCAGCAGACAGGGTTTGTCAGATCAGCCCCAGCATTTT. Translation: CVSSRQGLSDQPQHF.

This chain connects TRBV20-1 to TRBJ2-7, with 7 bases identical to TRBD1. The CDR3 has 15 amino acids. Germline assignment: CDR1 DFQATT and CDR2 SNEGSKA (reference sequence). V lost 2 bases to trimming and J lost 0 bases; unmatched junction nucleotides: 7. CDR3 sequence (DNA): TGCAGTGCTAGATCAGGACAGGAGAGCTCCTACGAGCAGTACTTC. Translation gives CSARSGQESSYEQYF.

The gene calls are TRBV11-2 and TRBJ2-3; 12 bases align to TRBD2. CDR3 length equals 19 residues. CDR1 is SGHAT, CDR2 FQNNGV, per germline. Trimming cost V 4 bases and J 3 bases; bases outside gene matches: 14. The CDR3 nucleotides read TGTGCCAGCAGCTCCCCAAGGGGGGCTAGCGGGGGGGGTACAGATACGCAGTATTTT. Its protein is CASSSPRGASGGGTDTQYF.

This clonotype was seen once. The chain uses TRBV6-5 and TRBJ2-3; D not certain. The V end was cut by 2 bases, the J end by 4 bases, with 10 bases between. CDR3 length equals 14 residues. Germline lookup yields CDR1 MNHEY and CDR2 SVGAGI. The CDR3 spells CASSYNPVADTQYF. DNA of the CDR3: TGTGCCAGCAGTTACAATCCGGTGGCAGATACGCAGTATTTT.

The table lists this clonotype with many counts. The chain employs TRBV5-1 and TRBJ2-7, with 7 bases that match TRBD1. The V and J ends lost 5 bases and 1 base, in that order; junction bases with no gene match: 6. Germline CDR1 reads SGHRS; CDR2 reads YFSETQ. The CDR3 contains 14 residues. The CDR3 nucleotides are TGCGCCAGCAGTCCGGGACAGCCTTCCTACGAGCAGTACTTC. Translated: CASSPGQPSYEQYF.

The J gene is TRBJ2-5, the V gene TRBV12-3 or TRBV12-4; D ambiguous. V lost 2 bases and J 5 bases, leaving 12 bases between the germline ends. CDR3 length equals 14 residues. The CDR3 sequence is CASSLLIRRETQYF. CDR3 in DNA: TGTGCCAGCAGTTTACTCATCCGTAGGGAGACCCAGTACTTC.